What follows is one T cell receptor beta chain and its context. Deletions cut 1 base from V and 4 bases from J, with 9 bases between. The CDR3 extends over 14 amino acids. From germline, CDR1 is SGDLS and CDR2 YYNGEE. Clones were read by immunoSEQ multiplex PCR, and TCRdb kept only the in-frame ones, dropping some. The sample consists of tens of thousands of clones, roughly 89% of them appearing once. The data are from a study of OX40 agonist ivuxolimab in advanced cancers. Sequencing used CD4+ or CD8+ T cells sorted from blood, obtained in a trial of the OX40 agonist ivuxolimab. This TCR was recovered from an adult with an advanced solid tumor such as melanoma, head and neck, liver or kidney cancer. The J gene is TRBJ2-1, the V gene TRBV9; the D gene is possibly TRBD2 (5 bases). The DNA for the CDR3 is TGTGCCAGCAGCGTAAAAGGACTGTACAATGAGCAGTTCTTC. This translates into CASSVKGLYNEQFF.